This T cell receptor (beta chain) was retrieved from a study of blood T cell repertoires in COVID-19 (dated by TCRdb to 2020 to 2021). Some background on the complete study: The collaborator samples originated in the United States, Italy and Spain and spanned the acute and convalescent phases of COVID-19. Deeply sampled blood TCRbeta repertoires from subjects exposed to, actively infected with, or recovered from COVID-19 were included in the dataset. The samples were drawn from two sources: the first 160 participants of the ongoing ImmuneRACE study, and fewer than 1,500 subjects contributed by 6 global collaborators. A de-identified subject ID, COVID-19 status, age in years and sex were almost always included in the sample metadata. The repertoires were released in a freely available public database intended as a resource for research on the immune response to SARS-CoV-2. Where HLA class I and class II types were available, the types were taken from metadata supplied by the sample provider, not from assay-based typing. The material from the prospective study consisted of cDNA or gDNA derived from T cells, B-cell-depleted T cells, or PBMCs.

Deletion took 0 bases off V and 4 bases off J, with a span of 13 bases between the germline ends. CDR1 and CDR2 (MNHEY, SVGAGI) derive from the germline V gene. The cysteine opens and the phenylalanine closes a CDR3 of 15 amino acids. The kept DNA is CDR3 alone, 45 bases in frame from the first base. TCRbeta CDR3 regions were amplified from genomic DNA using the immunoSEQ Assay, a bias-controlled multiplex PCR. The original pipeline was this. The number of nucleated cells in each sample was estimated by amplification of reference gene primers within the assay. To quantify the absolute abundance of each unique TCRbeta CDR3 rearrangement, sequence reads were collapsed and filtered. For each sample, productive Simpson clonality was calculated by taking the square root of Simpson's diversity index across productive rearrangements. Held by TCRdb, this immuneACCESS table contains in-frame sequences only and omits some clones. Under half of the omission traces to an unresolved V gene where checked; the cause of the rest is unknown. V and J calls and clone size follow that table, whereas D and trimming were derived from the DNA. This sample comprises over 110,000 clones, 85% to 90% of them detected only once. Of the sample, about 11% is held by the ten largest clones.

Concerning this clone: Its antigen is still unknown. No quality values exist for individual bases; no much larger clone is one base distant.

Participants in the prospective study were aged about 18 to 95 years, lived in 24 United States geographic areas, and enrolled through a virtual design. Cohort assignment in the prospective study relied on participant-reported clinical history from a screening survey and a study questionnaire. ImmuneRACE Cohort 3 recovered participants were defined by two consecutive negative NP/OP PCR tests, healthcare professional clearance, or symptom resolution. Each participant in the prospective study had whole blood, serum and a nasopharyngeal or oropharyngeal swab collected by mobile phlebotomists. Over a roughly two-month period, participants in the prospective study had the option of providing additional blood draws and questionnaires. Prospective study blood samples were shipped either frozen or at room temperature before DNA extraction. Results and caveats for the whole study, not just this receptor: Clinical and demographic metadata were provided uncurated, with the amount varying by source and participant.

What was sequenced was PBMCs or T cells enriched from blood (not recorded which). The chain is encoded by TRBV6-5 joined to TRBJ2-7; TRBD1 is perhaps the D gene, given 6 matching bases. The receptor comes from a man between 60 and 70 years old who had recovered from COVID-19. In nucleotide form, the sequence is TGTGCCAGCAGTTACTCTTCCAGGGGTGAATACGAGCAGTACTTC. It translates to CASSYSSRGEYEQYF.